These 31 T cell receptor beta chains were sequenced from one sample in a study of blood T cell repertoires in COVID-19. The table came from immunoSEQ multiplex PCR; TCRdb's copy has only in-frame clones and leaves some out. This table holds 200,000 to 250,000 clones, approximately 80% found once. The sequencing input was peripheral blood. The receptor source for this set is a woman aged 80 or over with acute or convalescent COVID-19.

V gene TRBV24-1 combines with J gene TRBJ1-5; weak D call: TRBD1 (5 bases). V lost 4 bases to trimming and J lost 2 bases, with 20 bases between them. Germline-derived CDR1 and CDR2 are KGHDR and SFDVKD. This CDR3 comprises 18 residues. CDR3 protein: CATSDAGVGGAGNQPQHF. CDR3 coding DNA: TGTGCCACCAGTGACGCCGGGGTGGGGGGTGCAGGCAATCAGCCCCAGCATTTT.

The chain recombines TRBV7-8 with TRBJ1-5; 10 positions agree with TRBD1. This CDR3 has 18 residues. Trimming took 0 bases from V and 9 from J; bases not matched to a gene: 14. Germline V gene sequence: CDR1 SGHVS, CDR2 FQNEAQ. DNA of the CDR3: TGTGCCAGCAGCTTAGCGGTTTCGGGACAGGGGACTTCCCGGCCCCAGCATTTT. This codes for CASSLAVSGQGTSRPQHF.

This chain connects TRBV20-1 to TRBJ1-4; D unclear. V was clipped by 3 bases and J by 7 bases, with 6 bases between them. This CDR3 region has 11 residues. Germline V gene data show CDR1 as DFQATT and CDR2 as SNEGSKA (reference sequence). CDR3: CSARRGEKLFF. The CDR3, as DNA: TGCAGTGCTAGGCGGGGTGAAAAACTGTTTTTT.

The J gene is TRBJ2-1, the V gene TRBV7-2, with 9 bases lining up with TRBD2. The J segment lost 4 bases and the V segment lost 5 bases, leaving 9 bases of the junction unmatched. From germline, CDR1 is SGHTA and CDR2 FQGNSA. This CDR3 region has 16 residues. The CDR3 spells CASSPRGGGGYNEQFF. The CDR3 region has the DNA TGTGCCAGCAGCCCTCGTGGCGGGGGGGGATACAATGAGCAGTTCTTC.

V gene TRBV7-2 combines with J gene TRBJ1-2; 8 bases align to TRBD1. Germline trimming cut 0 bases from V and 2 bases from J; bases unmatched to any gene: 2. CDR3 size: 15 residues. From germline, CDR1 is SGHTA and CDR2 FQGNSA. The CDR3 DNA reads TGTGCCAGCAGCTTAGCCAGACAGGGGAACTATGGCTACACCTTC. This encodes CASSLARQGNYGYTF.

This clone appeared a single time. The chain couples TRBV12-3 or TRBV12-4 to TRBJ1-2; 7 bases are shared with TRBD1. This CDR3 has 12 residues. After removal of 8 bases from V and 7 bases from J, the junction contained 7 bases not matched to a gene. Written as DNA, the CDR3 is TGTGCCAGCCAGCAAGGGGGCTCTGGCTACACCTTC. It codes for CASQQGGSGYTF.

This clone came up a few times. One junction end does not reproduce the germline sequence, and a read error may be involved. The chain combines TRBV7-2 with TRBJ1-1; 12 nucleotides agree with TRBD1. This CDR3 has 14 residues. CDR1 and CDR2 from the germline V gene are SGHTA and FQGNSA. DNA of the CDR3: TGTGCCAGCAGCTTAGACCCCGGGACAGGGGGCGTACTCTTT. Encoded protein: CASSLDPGTGGVLF.

The chain combines TRBV5-6 with TRBJ1-5; maybe TRBD1 (6 bases). This CDR3 has 17 residues. Germline lookup yields CDR1 SGHDT and CDR2 YYEEEE. The V gene lost 0 bases and the J gene lost 1 base, with 14 bases spanning the gap. Here the CDR3 DNA reads TGTGCCAGCAGCTTGGCCGGTCAGGGGAAGAGCAATCAGCCCCAGCATTTT. It yields the protein CASSLAGQGKSNQPQHF.

The chain combines TRBV6-2 or TRBV6-3 with TRBJ2-3, with 9 bases that match TRBD1. V was pared by 5 bases and J by 0 bases, with 12 bases of the junction left unmatched. Germline V gives CDR1 MNHEY, CDR2 SVGEGT. This CDR3 contains 18 residues. This chain's CDR3 is CASSGFGTGKTSTDTQYF. CDR3 coding DNA: TGTGCCAGCAGTGGATTCGGGACAGGGAAAACAAGCACAGATACGCAGTATTTT.

The V gene is TRBV5-4, the J gene TRBJ2-5; TRBD2 agrees at 13 bases. V shed 4 bases, J shed 4 bases, and the junction held 4 bases outside the gene matches. The CDR3 length is 15 residues. In germline, CDR1 is SGHNT, CDR2 YYREEE (reference sequence). CDR3: CASSLGTSGIETQYF. The DNA for the CDR3 is TGTGCCAGCAGCCTTGGGACTAGCGGGATAGAGACCCAGTACTTC.

The chain joins TRBV25-1 to TRBJ2-1; 8 bases match TRBD2. CDR1 and CDR2 from the germline V gene are MGHDK and SYGVNS. This CDR3 is 15 amino acids long. The V segment lost 8 bases and the J segment 3 bases; nucleotides outside the gene matches: 9. Here the CDR3 reads CASGRREGVYNEQFF. The DNA for the CDR3 is TGTGCCAGCGGTCGCCGGGAGGGGGTCTACAATGAGCAGTTCTTC. Drawing the rest from reference TRBV25-1 and TRBJ2-1, the complete variable domain is EADIYQTPRYLVIGTGKKITLECSQTMGHDKMYWYQQDPGMELHLIHYSYGVNSTEKGDLSSESTVSRIRTEHFPLTLESARPSHTSQYLCASGRREGVYNEQFFGPGTRLTVL.

The chain is built from TRBV15 and TRBJ1-3, with D unresolved. The CDR3 consists of 16 residues. V dropped 3 bases and J dropped 5 bases, with 17 bases sitting between them. Germline V gene sequence: CDR1 LNHNV, CDR2 YYDKDF (reference sequence). The CDR3 sequence is CATSSDGPWTRNTIYF. The CDR3 DNA reads as TGTGCCACCAGCAGTGATGGGCCCTGGACTCGAAACACCATATATTTT.

This clone was detected only once. The V gene is TRBV9, the J gene TRBJ1-6, with 8 bases aligning to TRBD1. V lost 3 bases to trimming and J lost 7 bases; unmatched junction nucleotides: 6. Germline V gene data show CDR1 as SGDLS and CDR2 as YYNGEE. The CDR3 totals 15 residues. The CDR3 sequence is CASSAGGRGNSPLHF. The CDR3, as DNA: TGTGCCAGCAGCGCAGGGGGCCGTGGCAATTCACCCCTCCACTTT. Full variable domain (remainder filled in from reference TRBV9 and TRBJ1-6): DSGVTQTPKHLITATGQRVTLRCSPRSGDLSVYWYQQSLDQGLQFLIQYYNGEERAKGNILERFSAQQFPDLHSELNLSSLELGDSALYFCASSAGGRGNSPLHFGNGTRLTVT.

This chain connects TRBV7-2 to TRBJ2-3; 7 nucleotides line up with TRBD1. V was pared by 4 bases and J by 6 bases, with 4 bases of the junction left unmatched. Germline CDR1 is SGHTA and CDR2 is FQGNSA. The CDR3 runs to 13 residues. The CDR3 nucleotides are TGTGCCAGCAGCTCACAGGGGCCCGATACGCAGTATTTT. This codes for CASSSQGPDTQYF.

This clone has only a few counts. J is TRBJ2-2 and V is TRBV7-2; possibly TRBD1 for D (5 bases). The germline V gene encodes CDR1 SGHTA and CDR2 FQGNSA. V lost 5 bases to trimming and J lost 4 bases, with 14 bases between them. The CDR3 is 15 amino acids. The CDR3 bases are TGTGCCAGCAGCAACCCGCGAAGGGGCACCGGGGAGCTGTTTTTT. This sequence encodes CASSNPRRGTGELFF.

This sequence joins TRBV11-2 and TRBJ2-5; TRBD2 might be the D (6 bases). Trimming stripped 2 bases from V and 5 bases from J, with 15 bases between. This CDR3 region has 15 residues. In germline, CDR1 is SGHAT, CDR2 FQNNGV. In DNA form, the CDR3 reads TGTGCCAGCAGCTTACTGGACCTCGCGGGGGAGACCCAGTACTTC. As protein: CASSLLDLAGETQYF.

This clone was recorded only once. This chain links TRBV29-1 with TRBJ2-2; tentatively, D is TRBD2 (6 bases). Deletions cut 0 bases from V and 5 bases from J, with 16 bases between. This CDR3 region has 16 residues. Germline V CDR1 and CDR2: SQVTM, ANQGSEA. CDR3 loop: CSVEDLGGRRTGELFF. The DNA of the CDR3 is TGCAGCGTTGAAGATCTCGGAGGGCGTAGGACCGGGGAGCTGTTTTTT.

CDR3 DNA sequence: TGCGCCAGCAGCTTGGGTGGGGGCCCCTCTGGAAACACCATATATTTT. Its translation is CASSLGGGPSGNTIYF. The chain links TRBV5-1 to TRBJ1-3, with TRBD1 as a possible D gene (6 bases). The CDR3 runs to 16 residues. V was trimmed by 0 bases and J by 0 bases, leaving 10 bases between them. Germline V gene lookup returns CDR1 SGHRS and CDR2 YFSETQ.

The rearrangement links TRBV4-1 to TRBJ2-3, with 9 nucleotides matching TRBD1. There are 15 residues in the CDR3. Germline assignment: CDR1 MGHRA and CDR2 YSYEKL. V was clipped by 0 bases and J by 9 bases; unmatched bases: 7. As DNA, the CDR3 is TGCGCCAGCAGCCAAGATTGGGGACAGGGACGGACGCAGTATTTT. Amino acids: CASSQDWGQGRTQYF.

The CDR3 DNA follows: TGTGCCATCAGTGGAACAGGCTTCAAAGAGACCCAGTACTTC. Its translation is CAISGTGFKETQYF. The rearrangement joins TRBV10-3 to TRBJ2-5; D might be TRBD1 (5 bases). This CDR3 is built from 14 residues. Trimming cost V 4 bases and J 3 bases, with 12 bases left between them. CDR1 and CDR2 from the germline V gene are ENHRY and SYGVKD.

The chain is built from TRBV27 and TRBJ1-6; 10 nucleotides match TRBD1. The CDR3 spans 16 residues. From germline, CDR1 is MNHEY and CDR2 SMNVEV (reference sequence). With V trimmed by 0 bases and J by 10 bases, 6 bases remained unmatched. CDR3 coding DNA: TGTGCCAGCAGTTTATCCGTGGACAGGGGGGAATCACCCCTCCACTTT. Amino acid sequence: CASSLSVDRGESPLHF.

The rearrangement uses TRBV7-8 and TRBJ2-7; maybe TRBD1 (5 bases). This CDR3 contains 13 residues. The ends were cut back, 3 bases at V and 4 bases at J, with 10 bases in the middle. Germline V gene sequence: CDR1 SGHVS, CDR2 FQNEAQ. CDR3 DNA: TGTGCCAGCAGCTTTGGGGCCGGGTACGAGCAGTACTTC. Its translation is CASSFGAGYEQYF.

The genes are TRBV7-9 and TRBJ1-5; D unclear. Looked up from germline, CDR1 is SEHNR and CDR2 is FQNEAQ (reference sequence). Trimming cost V 2 bases and J 0 bases, with 8 bases left between them. The CDR3 runs to 15 residues. This CDR3 is CASSLSGISNQPQHF. DNA for the CDR3: TGTGCCAGCAGCTTATCAGGAATTAGCAATCAGCCCCAGCATTTT.

The chain is built from TRBV7-8 and TRBJ1-4; 8 nucleotides agree with TRBD1. CDR3 length: 18 residues. V dropped 5 bases and J dropped 0; count of bases not matched to a gene: 11. Germline CDR1 reads SGHVS; CDR2 reads FQNEAQ. In DNA, the CDR3 is TGTGCCAGCAGCCGAGGGGGCCAGGGGGCTTCAACTAATGAAAAACTGTTTTTT. The encoded protein is CASSRGGQGASTNEKLFF.

V and J are TRBV11-3 and TRBJ1-4; TRBD1 matches 8 bases. V gave up 5 bases and J gave up 5 bases; unmatched junction bases: 7. The CDR3 has 15 residues. Germline assignment: CDR1 SGHNT and CDR2 YENEEA. In DNA, the CDR3 is TGTGCCAGCAGCGACACAGGGGGTGAGAATGAAAAACTGTTTTTT. It translates to CASSDTGGENEKLFF.

This chain uses TRBV5-1 with TRBJ1-1, with D perhaps matching TRBD1 (5 bases). The CDR3 runs to 14 residues. Trimming removed 5 bases from V and 1 base from J, with 12 bases in between. CDR1 is SGHRS, CDR2 YFSETQ, per germline. The CDR3 DNA reads as TGCGCCAGCAGACGGGGGACGGCGAACACTGAAGCTTTCTTT. Encoded protein: CASRRGTANTEAFF.

This clone was counted many times. The CDR3 sequence is CASSIGLSQETQYF. The CDR3 DNA reads as TGTGCCAGCAGCATCGGACTATCCCAAGAGACCCAGTACTTC. This chain connects TRBV9 to TRBJ2-5, with a weak D call TRBD2 (6 bases). Germline CDR1 SGDLS, CDR2 YYNGEE. V was pared by 4 bases and J by 1 base, with 11 bases between. The CDR3 sequence is 14 residues long.

The chain uses TRBV2 and TRBJ2-1, with D tentatively TRBD2 (6 bases). V was cut by 4 bases and J by 2 bases, with 9 bases left in between. Germline V CDR1 and CDR2: SNHLY, FYNNEI. This CDR3 is 14 amino acids long. In DNA, the CDR3 is TGTGCCAGCAGTGCTTCGGGAGCCTACAATGAGCAGTTCTTC. Translated, it gives CASSASGAYNEQFF.

The rearrangement links TRBV10-1 to TRBJ2-1, with 9 bases lining up with TRBD2. This CDR3 contains 15 residues. With 3 bases clipped from V and 5 bases from J, the junction kept 5 bases outside the gene matches. Germline lookup yields CDR1 WNHNN and CDR2 SYGVQD (reference sequence). The CDR3 DNA is TGCGCCAGCAGTGATCCCGGGACTAGCCACAATGAGCAGTTCTTC. Translating gives CASSDPGTSHNEQFF.

The chain recombines TRBV6-2 or TRBV6-3 with TRBJ2-5; D is perhaps TRBD1 (6 bases). Per germline, CDR1 MNHEY and CDR2 SVGEGT. This CDR3 has 16 residues. Deletions cut 4 bases from V and 1 base from J, with 16 bases between. CDR3 in DNA: TGTGCCAGCAGTTGGGGGCGGGTTCCCTCCCAAGAGACCCAGTACTTC. Residues: CASSWGRVPSQETQYF.

The chain carries TRBV6-2 or TRBV6-3 and TRBJ1-5, with 10 positions matching TRBD1. Germline-derived CDR1 and CDR2 are MNHEY and SVGEGT. This CDR3 has 14 amino acids. V gave up 6 bases and J gave up 2 bases; unmatched junction bases: 1. Here the CDR3 reads CASSGTGGNQPQHF. The CDR3 DNA is TGTGCCAGCAGCGGGACAGGGGGCAATCAGCCCCAGCATTTT.